The 21 T cell receptor beta chains in this list originate from one sample, sequenced in a study of cytomegalovirus exposure and HLA in healthy donors. This PCR relied on a set of 60 Vbeta primers and 13 Jbeta primers. Sequencing used immunoSEQ multiplex PCR; TCRdb keeps in-frame clones, though not all of them. The sample is made up of 130,000 to 150,000 clones, and the top ten hold 0.96% of it. The specimen was PBMCs. The origin of the receptors is a male donor in good health and CMV-seronegative.

The chain carries TRBV2 and TRBJ1-5; D not certain. The V gene lost 8 bases and the J gene lost 2 bases, with 10 bases spanning the gap. Germline loops: CDR1 SNHLY, CDR2 FYNNEI. CDR3 length equals 13 residues. The CDR3 is CASHYDRNQPQHF. CDR3 DNA sequence: TGTGCCAGCCACTACGATCGCAATCAGCCCCAGCATTTT. Full variable domain (rest looked up from reference TRBV2 and TRBJ1-5): EPEVTQTPSHQVTQMGQEVILRCVPISNHLYFYWYRQILGQKVEFLVSFYNNEISEKSEIFDDQFSVERPDGSNFTLKIRSTKLEDSAMYFCASHYDRNQPQHFGDGTRLSIL.

The rearrangement joins TRBV5-1 to TRBJ2-2, with TRBD1 matching over 9 bases. Germline CDR1 and CDR2: SGHRS and YFSETQ. V was clipped by 2 bases and J by 8 bases; unmatched bases: 7. There are 15 residues in the CDR3. The CDR3, as DNA: TGCGCCAGCAGCTTTTCAGAACAGGGGGCTGGGGAGCTGTTTTTT. Its protein is CASSFSEQGAGELFF.

This chain connects TRBV19 to TRBJ2-2; 7 positions match TRBD1. J was trimmed by 6 bases and V by 6 bases; bases with no gene match: 13. The length of the CDR3 is 16 residues. Germline V CDR1 and CDR2: LNHDA, SQIVND (reference sequence). The CDR3 region has the DNA TGTGCCAGTAGCCCATTGGACAGGCTGGTGTCCGGGGAGCTGTTTTTT. Translating it yields CASSPLDRLVSGELFF.

This chain connects TRBV5-1 to TRBJ1-2; D not resolved. The CDR3 runs to 11 residues. V lost 9 bases to trimming and J lost 7 bases, with 13 bases between them. From germline, CDR1 is SGHRS and CDR2 YFSETQ. This CDR3 reads CATFHEGGYTF. The CDR3 DNA reads TGCGCCACCTTCCACGAGGGTGGCTACACCTTC.

This rearrangement joins TRBV6-5 to TRBJ2-7, with 7 nucleotides matching TRBD2. V lost 5 bases and J lost 6; bases outside the gene matches: 7. Germline CDR1 MNHEY, CDR2 SVGAGI. The CDR3 is 13 residues long. The CDR3 reads CASSRTSLSEQYF. The CDR3 coding sequence is TGTGCCAGCAGTAGGACTAGTTTAAGCGAGCAGTACTTC.

The CDR3, as DNA: TGCGCCAGCAGCTTGGACGCACACCCCTACGAGCAGTACTTC. As protein: CASSLDAHPYEQYF. The chain carries TRBV5-1 and TRBJ2-7; no definite D call. V lost 0 bases to trimming and J lost 2 bases, with 9 bases between them. Germline CDR1 and CDR2: SGHRS and YFSETQ. CDR3 length: 14 amino acids.

The chain couples TRBV30 to TRBJ2-5, with 9 bases identical to TRBD2. There are 15 residues in the CDR3. Unmatched junction bases numbered 8, after V lost 2 bases and J lost 4 bases. Germline V gene data show CDR1 as GTSNPN and CDR2 as SVGIG (reference sequence). Here the CDR3 reads CAWSSRLAGSETQYF. The CDR3 DNA reads TGTGCCTGGAGTTCGCGGCTAGCGGGGTCAGAGACCCAGTACTTC.

This chain links TRBV6-5 with TRBJ2-5; 8 bases agree with TRBD1. The CDR3 is made up of 15 amino acids. The V gene's germline CDR1 is MNHEY and CDR2 SVGAGI. V dropped 5 bases and J dropped 4; count of bases not matched to a gene: 9. The CDR3 DNA sequence: TGTGCCAGCAGTCGACCGACAGGGGCCAGAGAGACCCAGTACTTC. It specifies CASSRPTGARETQYF.

This rearrangement joins TRBV7-9 to TRBJ1-6; 8 bases are a match to TRBD1. The germline V gene encodes CDR1 SEHNR and CDR2 FQNEAQ (reference sequence). Losses at the gene ends were 5 bases for V and 14 bases for J; bases not matched to a gene: 8. The length of the CDR3 is 13 residues. The CDR3 DNA is TGTGCCAGCAGCCCCCCCCAGGGGGCCACCCTCCACTTT. Amino acids: CASSPPQGATLHF.

The chain couples TRBV19 to TRBJ1-2, with TRBD1 identical over 7 bases. The CDR3 runs 13 residues. The V segment lost 4 bases and the J segment 2 bases; nucleotides outside the gene matches: 1. From germline, CDR1 is LNHDA and CDR2 SQIVND (reference sequence). CDR3 DNA: TGTGCCAGTAGTACGGGACAGAACTATGGCTACACCTTC. Amino acid sequence: CASSTGQNYGYTF.

The gene calls are TRBV14 and TRBJ2-5; D might be TRBD2 (6 bases). The CDR3 spans 14 residues. Germline assignment: CDR1 SGHDN and CDR2 FVKESK. The V end lost 1 base, the J end lost 2 bases, and 8 bases lay between the germline ends. The CDR3 here is CASSQAGLQETQYF. Written as DNA, the CDR3 is TGTGCCAGCAGCCAAGCGGGACTGCAAGAGACCCAGTACTTC.

This chain links TRBV19 with TRBJ2-6; possible D gene TRBD1, 6 bases. Trimming shortened V by 4 bases and J by 0 bases, and 10 bases separated the two germline ends. CDR1 is LNHDA and CDR2 is SQIVND in the germline V gene (reference sequence). The CDR3 extends over 16 amino acids. The CDR3 loop is CASSTLGGSGANVLTF. As DNA, the CDR3 is TGTGCCAGTAGTACCCTAGGGGGCTCTGGGGCCAACGTCCTGACTTTC.

The chain links TRBV7-8 to TRBJ2-1; 7 bases map to TRBD2. V lost 5 bases to trimming and J lost 5 bases; unmatched junction nucleotides: 9. CDR3 length: 15 amino acids. CDR1 is SGHVS, CDR2 FQNEAQ, per germline. The CDR3 sequence: CASSLRASGNNEQFF. The DNA for the CDR3 is TGTGCCAGCAGCCTACGGGCTAGCGGAAACAATGAGCAGTTCTTC. Combining the CDR3 with reference TRBV7-8 and TRBJ2-1 gives the whole variable domain GAGVSQSPRYKVAKRGQDVALRCDPISGHVSLFWYQQALGQGPEFLTYFQNEAQLDKSGLPSDRFFAERPEGSVSTLKIQRTQQEDSAVYLCASSLRASGNNEQFFGPGTRLTVL.

V and J are TRBV5-6 and TRBJ2-3, with 8 positions matching TRBD2. The CDR3 is made up of 14 amino acids. The germline V gene has CDR1 SGHDT and CDR2 YYEEEE. With 7 bases clipped from V and 0 bases from J, the junction kept 4 bases outside the gene matches. CDR3 nucleotides: TGTGCCAGCCTTCTAGCGGGTAGCACAGATACGCAGTATTTT. Its translation is CASLLAGSTDTQYF.

V usage is TRBV19 and J usage is TRBJ2-5, with D maybe TRBD1 (6 bases). Trimming shortened V by 8 bases and J by 5 bases, and 15 bases separated the two germline ends. The CDR3 runs 13 residues. The germline V gene has CDR1 LNHDA and CDR2 SQIVND (reference sequence). The chain's CDR3 is CASQGSRQETQYF. The CDR3 nucleotides are TGTGCCAGTCAGGGGAGTCGCCAGGAGACCCAGTACTTC.

The chain has TRBV6-4 and TRBJ2-2; D not certain. This CDR3 contains 11 residues. Per the germline V gene, CDR1 is MRHNA and CDR2 is SNTAGT. V was clipped by 9 bases and J by 4 bases, with 6 bases between them. The CDR3 DNA is TGTGCCAGTAGGAGCACCGGGGAGCTGTTTTTT. Amino acid sequence: CASRSTGELFF.

The chain carries TRBV5-4 and TRBJ2-5, with 8 bases lining up with TRBD2. The CDR3 sequence is 15 residues long. The germline gives CDR1 SGHNT, CDR2 YYREEE (reference sequence). J gave up 2 bases and V 5 bases, and 8 bases lay outside the gene matches. The chain's CDR3 is CASSPSGGTQETQYF. The CDR3 coding sequence is TGTGCCAGCAGTCCGAGCGGGGGAACTCAAGAGACCCAGTACTTC. The full variable domain, rest sourced from reference TRBV5-4 and TRBJ2-5, is ETGVTQSPTHLIKTRGQQVTLRCSSQSGHNTVSWYQQALGQGPQFIFQYYREEENGRGNFPPRFSGLQFPNYSSELNVNALELDDSALYLCASSPSGGTQETQYFGPGTRLLVL.

The chain is built from TRBV30 and TRBJ2-7, with 8 positions matching TRBD1. Germline V gene lookup returns CDR1 GTSNPN and CDR2 SVGIG (reference sequence). This CDR3 is 14 amino acids long. The ends lost 0 bases at V and 5 bases at J; junction bases unmatched: 6. The CDR3 nucleotides are TGTGCCTGGAGTGTTTGGACAGGGATTAACGAGCAGTACTTC. Its translation is CAWSVWTGINEQYF.

This chain connects TRBV2 to TRBJ1-2; D is ambiguous. The CDR3 runs to 17 residues. V was cut by 4 bases and J by 6 bases, with 24 bases left in between. CDR1 is SNHLY and CDR2 is FYNNEI in the germline V gene. CDR3: CASSVLLLGSREDGYTF. CDR3 nucleotides: TGTGCCAGCAGTGTTCTTCTGTTGGGGAGCCGGGAGGATGGCTACACCTTC.

The chain combines TRBV4-2 with TRBJ2-1; D is ambiguous. CDR3 length equals 15 residues. Germline assignment: CDR1 LGHNA and CDR2 YNFKEQ. Trimming stripped 0 bases from V and 3 bases from J, with 9 bases between. The CDR3 is CASSQEVANYNEQFF. The CDR3 nucleotides read TGTGCCAGCAGCCAAGAGGTAGCAAACTACAATGAGCAGTTCTTC.

The genes are TRBV19 and TRBJ1-4; 7 bases fit TRBD1. CDR1 is LNHDA and CDR2 is SQIVND in the germline V gene (reference sequence). V was clipped by 5 bases and J by 5 bases; unmatched bases: 5. This CDR3 is 14 amino acids long. The CDR3: CASSGTVTNEKLFF. The DNA for the CDR3 is TGTGCCAGTAGTGGGACAGTTACCAATGAAAAACTGTTTTTT.